This T cell receptor beta chain comes out of a study of siplizumab effects on memory and regulatory T cells. Repertoires were generated with immunoSEQ multiplex PCR, while TCRdb's copy carries only in-frame clones and drops some. The sample carries some 65,000 clones, around 90% recorded once. In the case of this clone: Its antigen is as yet unknown.

Germline loops: CDR1 LNHDA, CDR2 SQIVND (reference sequence). Trimming took 0 bases from V and 3 from J, leaving 6 bases between them. CDR3 length: 13 residues. Study conclusions and caveats: Poor capture below about 10^-5 frequency left most alloreactive clones unmapped to unstimulated subsets. Alloreactive CD4+ clones that could be mapped were on average 68.8% Treg-derived with siplizumab, against about 25% in controls.

J is TRBJ2-7 and V is TRBV19; no firm D call. The sequencing sample was made of Tregs sorted from blood. This receptor was identified in a human donor in good health. The CDR3 loop is CASSIDTFYEQYF. CDR3 DNA: TGTGCCAGTAGTATAGACACATTCTACGAGCAGTACTTC. The variable domain in full, with the rest retrieved from reference TRBV19 and TRBJ2-7, is DGGITQSPKYLFRKEGQNVTLSCEQNLNHDAMYWYRQDPGQGLRLIYYSQIVNDFQKGDIAEGYSVSREKKESFPLTVTSAQKNPTAFYLCASSIDTFYEQYFGPGTRLTVT.